This T cell receptor delta chain originates from a study of Vδ1+ human thymocytes. Study findings and constraints: Highly polyclonal TRG and TRD repertoires with Gaussian CDR3 length distributions appeared in thymus. Thymic delta-chain repertoires held approximately 19% Vdelta2 sequences and few Vdelta3, despite high sort purity.

Alphabeta T cells were depleted, then CD3+ Vdelta1+ Vdelta2- thymocytes were FACS-sorted. Between roughly 98% and 99.6% of sorted thymocytes were Vdelta1+. The germline V gene has CDR1 TSWWSYY and CDR2 QGS. This CDR3 is 21 amino acids long. J gave up 0 bases and V 1 base, and 16 bases lay outside the gene matches. The template was reverse-transcribed extracted RNA. The CDR3 regions were amplified by multiplex PCR from V-gene primers to a constant-region primer. With CATT, TCRdb re-called clones from the multiplex PCR reads. Altogether about 73,000 delta-chain clones are present, about 38% being singletons, with the ten largest covering under 0.3%. The sample holds a few counts of this clone. Its antigen is currently unknown.

The TCR originated in a boy under two years old who had congenital heart surgery. The sequenced material came from Vdelta1+ gamma-delta thymocytes from the thymus. The subset is: FACS-sorted CD3+ TCRalphabeta- TCRVdelta1+ TCRVdelta2- thymocytes. This chain joins TRDV1 and TRDJ2; 8 nucleotides match TRDD3. The CDR3 bases are TGTGCTCTTGGGGAACAAAGTCCCTTGGGGGATTCGTCTGCTTTGACAGCACAACTCTTCTTT. Translated: CALGEQSPLGDSSALTAQLFF.